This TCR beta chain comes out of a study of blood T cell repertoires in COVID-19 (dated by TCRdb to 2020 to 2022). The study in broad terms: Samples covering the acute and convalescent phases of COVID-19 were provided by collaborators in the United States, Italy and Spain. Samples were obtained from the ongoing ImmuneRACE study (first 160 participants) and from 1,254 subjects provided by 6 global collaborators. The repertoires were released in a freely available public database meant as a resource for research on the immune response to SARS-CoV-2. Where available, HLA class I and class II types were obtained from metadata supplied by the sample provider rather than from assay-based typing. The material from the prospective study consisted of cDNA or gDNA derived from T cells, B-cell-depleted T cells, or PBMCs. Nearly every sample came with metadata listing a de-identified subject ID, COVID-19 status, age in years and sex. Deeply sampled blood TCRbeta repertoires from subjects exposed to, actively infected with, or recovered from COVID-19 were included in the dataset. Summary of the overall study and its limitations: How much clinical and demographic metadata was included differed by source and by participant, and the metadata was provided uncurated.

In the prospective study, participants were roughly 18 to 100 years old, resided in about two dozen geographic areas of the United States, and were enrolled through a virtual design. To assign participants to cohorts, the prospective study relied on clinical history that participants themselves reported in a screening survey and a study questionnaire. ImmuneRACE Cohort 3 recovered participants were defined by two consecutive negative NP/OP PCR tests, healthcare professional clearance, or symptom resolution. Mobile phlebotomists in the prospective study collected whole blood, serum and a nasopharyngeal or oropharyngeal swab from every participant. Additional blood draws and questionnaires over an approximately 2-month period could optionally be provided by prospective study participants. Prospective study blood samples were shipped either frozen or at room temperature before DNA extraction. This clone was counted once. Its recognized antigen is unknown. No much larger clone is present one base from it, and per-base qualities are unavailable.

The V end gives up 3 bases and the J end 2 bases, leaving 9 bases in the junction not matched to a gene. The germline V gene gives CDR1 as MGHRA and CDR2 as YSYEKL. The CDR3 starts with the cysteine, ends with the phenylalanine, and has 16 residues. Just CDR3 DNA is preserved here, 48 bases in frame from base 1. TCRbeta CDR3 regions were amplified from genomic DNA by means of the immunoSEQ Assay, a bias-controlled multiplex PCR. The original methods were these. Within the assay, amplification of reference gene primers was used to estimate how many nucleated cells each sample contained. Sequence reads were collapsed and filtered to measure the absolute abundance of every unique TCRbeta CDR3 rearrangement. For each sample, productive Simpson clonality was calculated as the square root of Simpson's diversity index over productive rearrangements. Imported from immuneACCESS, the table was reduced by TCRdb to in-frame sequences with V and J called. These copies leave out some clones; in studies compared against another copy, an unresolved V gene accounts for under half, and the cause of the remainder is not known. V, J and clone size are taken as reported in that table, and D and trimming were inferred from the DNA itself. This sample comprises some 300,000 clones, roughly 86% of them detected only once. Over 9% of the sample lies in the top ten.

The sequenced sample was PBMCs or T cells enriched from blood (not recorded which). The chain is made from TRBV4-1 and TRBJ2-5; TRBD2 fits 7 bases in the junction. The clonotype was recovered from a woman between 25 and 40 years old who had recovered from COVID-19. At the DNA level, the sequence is TGCGCCAGCAGCCACCCTAGCGGTCAAAGACAAGAGACCCAGTACTTC. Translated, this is CASSHPSGQRQETQYF.